This TCR beta chain was found in a study of cytomegalovirus exposure and HLA in healthy donors. Trimming took 7 bases from V and 3 from J; bases not matched to a gene: 8. CDR1 is MNHNS, CDR2 SASEGT, per germline. This CDR3 is built from 14 residues. All donors participated as healthy donors of bone marrow. PCR amplification relied on 60 Vbeta primers (plus 13 Jbeta primers). Here immunoSEQ multiplex PCR was the method, and the copy in TCRdb shows in-frame clones only, minus some. The data contain 140,000 or so clones, about 75% of them singletons. This sequence originates from a woman aged 25 to 39 in good health and CMV-seronegative. This chain connects TRBV6-1 to TRBJ1-1, with 7 bases lining up with TRBD1. Sequencing was performed on PBMCs. CDR3 protein: CASTRTGGDTEAFF. CDR3 DNA sequence: TGTGCCAGCACCCGGACAGGAGGGGACACTGAAGCTTTCTTT.